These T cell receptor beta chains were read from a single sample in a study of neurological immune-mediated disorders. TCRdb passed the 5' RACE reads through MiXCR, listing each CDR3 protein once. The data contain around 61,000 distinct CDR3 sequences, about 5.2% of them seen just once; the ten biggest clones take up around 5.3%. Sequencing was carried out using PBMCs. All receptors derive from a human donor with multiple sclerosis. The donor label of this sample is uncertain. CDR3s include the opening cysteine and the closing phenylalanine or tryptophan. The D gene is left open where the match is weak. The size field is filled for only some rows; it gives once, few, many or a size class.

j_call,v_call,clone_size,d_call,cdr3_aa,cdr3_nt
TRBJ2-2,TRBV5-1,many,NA,CASSLGQVTGELFF,TGCGCCAGCAGCTTGGGACAGGTCACCGGGGAGCTGTTTTTT
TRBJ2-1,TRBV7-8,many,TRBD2,CASSLLAGAGNEQFF,TGTGCCAGCAGCTTATTAGCGGGGGCGGGCAATGAGCAGTTCTTC
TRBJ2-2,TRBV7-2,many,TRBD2,CASSLWRGTRLNTGELFF,TGTGCCAGCAGCTTATGGCGGGGGACTAGGCTAAACACCGGGGAGCTGTTTTTT
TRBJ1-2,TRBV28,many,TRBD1,CASSRQGAYNYGYTF,TGTGCCAGCAGTCGACAGGGGGCTTATAACTATGGCTACACCTTC
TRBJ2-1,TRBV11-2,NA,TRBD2,CASSPIRAGGPKSYNEQFF,TGTGCCAGCAGCCCGATACGGGCGGGAGGCCCGAAAAGTTACAATGAGCAGTTCTTC
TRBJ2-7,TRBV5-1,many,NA,CASSLGTASYEQYF,TGCGCCAGCAGCCTAGGGACCGCTTCCTACGAGCAGTACTTC
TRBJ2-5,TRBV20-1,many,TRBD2,CSARDLGLAQETQYF,TGCAGTGCTAGAGATTTGGGACTAGCCCAAGAGACCCAGTACTTC
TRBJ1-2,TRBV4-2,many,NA,CASSQDSGWGNYGYTF,TGTGCCAGCAGCCAAGATTCCGGGTGGGGGAACTATGGCTACACCTTC
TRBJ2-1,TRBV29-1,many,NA,CSVVGYNEQFF,TGCAGCGTTGTAGGATACAATGAGCAGTTCTTC
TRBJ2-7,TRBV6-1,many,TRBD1,CASSEGRGIYEQYF,TGTGCCAGCAGTGAAGGCAGGGGGATCTACGAGCAGTACTTC
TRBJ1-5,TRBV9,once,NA,CVSSVDGRNQPQHF,TGTGTCAGCAGCGTAGATGGGCGGAATCAGCCCCAGCATTTT
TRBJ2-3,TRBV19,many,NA,CASSIRRSGGTDTQYF,TGTGCCAGTAGTATCCGGAGGTCAGGGGGCACAGATACGCAGTATTTT
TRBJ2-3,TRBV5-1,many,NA,CASSLLGFSTDTQYF,TGCGCCAGCAGCCTTCTAGGGTTTTCCACAGATACGCAGTATTTT
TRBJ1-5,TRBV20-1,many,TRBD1,CSGGQGNQPQHF,TGCAGTGGGGGACAGGGGAATCAGCCCCAGCATTTT
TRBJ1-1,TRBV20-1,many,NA,CSARRGAIEAFF,TGCAGTGCCCGTCGGGGGGCAATTGAAGCTTTCTTT
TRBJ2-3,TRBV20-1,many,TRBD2,CSASPIAGGGTDTQYF,TGCAGTGCTTCTCCTATAGCGGGGGGCGGCACAGATACGCAGTATTTT
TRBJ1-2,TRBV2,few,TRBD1,CASSGTGGHYGYTF,TGTGCCAGCAGTGGGACAGGGGGCCACTATGGCTACACCTTC
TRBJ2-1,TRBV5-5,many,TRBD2,CASRPQTSGGGNEQFF,TGTGCCAGCAGGCCTCAGACTAGCGGGGGGGGGAATGAGCAGTTCTTC
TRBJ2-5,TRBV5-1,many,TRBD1,CASSLGHRDREETQYF,TGCGCCAGCAGCTTGGGGCACCGGGACAGGGAAGAGACCCAGTACTTC